The text below deals with one TCR beta chain. Its antigen is unknown. No much larger clone is present one base from it, and per-base qualities are unavailable. This specimen belongs to a study of blood T cell repertoires in COVID-19 (dated by TCRdb to about 2020). Study-wide context: The collaborator samples originated in the United States, Italy and Spain and spanned the acute and convalescent phases of COVID-19. The material from the prospective study consisted of cDNA or gDNA derived from T cells, B-cell-depleted T cells, or PBMCs. Subjects who had been exposed to COVID-19, were actively infected with it, or had recovered from it provided the deeply sampled blood TCRbeta repertoires that made up the dataset. The repertoires were released in a freely available public database intended as a resource for research on the immune response to SARS-CoV-2. The samples were drawn from the first 160 participants of the ongoing ImmuneRACE study and from over 950 subjects provided by 6 global collaborators. Nearly every sample came with metadata listing a de-identified subject ID, COVID-19 status, age in years and sex. Where HLA class I and class II types were available, the types were taken from metadata supplied by the sample provider, not from assay-based typing.

Whole blood was collected in K2EDTA tubes by collaborating institutions according to the institutions' own protocols. Collaborator samples were shipped for TCRbeta analysis as frozen whole blood, isolated PBMCs, or DNA extracted from either sample type. The study at large found these results: How much clinical and demographic metadata was included differed by source and by participant, and the metadata was provided uncurated.

TCRbeta CDR3 regions were amplified from genomic DNA by means of the immunoSEQ Assay, a bias-controlled multiplex PCR. Turning to the authors' computational methods: The number of nucleated cells in each sample was estimated by amplification of reference gene primers within the assay. To quantify the absolute abundance of each unique TCRbeta CDR3 rearrangement, sequence reads were collapsed and filtered. For each sample, productive Simpson clonality was calculated by taking the square root of Simpson's diversity index across productive rearrangements. TCRdb re-hosts the immuneACCESS table, in-frame sequences only. Its copies lack some clones; in the studies checked, an unresolved V gene accounts for under half of them, and the cause for the rest is not known. That table is the source of V, J and clone size, and D and trimming were worked out from the DNA. This sample has roughly 150,000 clones in its table, and around nine tenths of those were observed once. The ten largest clones take up less than 5.5% of the sample.

Taken from the germline V gene, the CDR1 and CDR2 loops are SGHTA and FQGNSA. Inclusive of the bounding cysteine and phenylalanine, the CDR3 is 18 residues long. Only CDR3 DNA remains: 54 bases, in frame from the first base. Deletion took 2 bases off V and 0 bases off J, with a span of 16 bases between the germline ends. The chain employs TRBV7-2 and TRBJ1-4, with the identity of the D gene unclear. The sample comprised peripheral blood. The origin of this receptor is a human donor in a cohort sampled during active COVID-19. The nucleotide sequence reads TGTGCCAGCAGCTTAAACGGGCATCCGGGAGCAACTAATGAAAAACTGTTTTTT. It translates as CASSLNGHPGATNEKLFF. The CDR3 plus the reference TRBV7-2 and TRBJ1-4 genes for the other parts give the full variable domain: GAGVSQSPSNKVTEKGKDVELRCDPISGHTALYWYRQSLGQGLEFLIYFQGNSAPDKSGLPSDRFSAERTGGSVSTLTIQRTQQEDSAVYLCASSLNGHPGATNEKLFFGSGTQLSVL.